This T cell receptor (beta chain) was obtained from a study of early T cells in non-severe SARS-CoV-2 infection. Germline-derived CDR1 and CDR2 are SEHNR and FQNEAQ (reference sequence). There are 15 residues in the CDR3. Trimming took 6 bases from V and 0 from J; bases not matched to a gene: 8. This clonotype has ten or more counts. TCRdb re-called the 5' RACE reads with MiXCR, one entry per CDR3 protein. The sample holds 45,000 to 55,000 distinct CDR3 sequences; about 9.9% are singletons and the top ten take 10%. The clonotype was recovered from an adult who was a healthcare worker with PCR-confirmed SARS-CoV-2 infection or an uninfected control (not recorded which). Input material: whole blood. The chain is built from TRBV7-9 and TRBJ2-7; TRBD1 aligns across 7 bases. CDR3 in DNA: TGTGCCAGCAGATACGGGGACAGCAACTCCTACGAGCAGTACTTC. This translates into CASRYGDSNSYEQYF.